These T cell receptor beta chains were read from a single sample in a study of blood T cell repertoires in COVID-19. TCRdb keeps only in-frame clones here, not all; method: immunoSEQ multiplex PCR. The sample yields about 240,000 clones, about nine tenths seen once. The sequenced sample consisted of PBMCs or T cells enriched from blood (not recorded which). The source is a woman aged 25 to 39 with acute COVID-19. The CDR3 runs from the conserved cysteine through the conserved F or W. The order of the fields is J gene, D gene, clone size, V gene, CDR3 DNA, CDR3 protein. The D gene is left open where the match is weak. Size is stated for part of the rows, as once, few or many counts, or as a class when the clone is expanded.

>TRBJ1-4|-|-|TRBV27
TGTGCCAGCAGGGAAGCACTAACAACTAATGAAAAACTGTTTTTT
CASREALTTNEKLFF
>TRBJ2-3|-|-|TRBV7-2
TGTGCCAGCAGCTTTAGCATTCCCACAGATACGCAGTATTTT
CASSFSIPTDTQYF
>TRBJ2-7|TRBD2|-|TRBV11-2
TGTGCCAGCAGCTTAGGTGCGGGGGGGCCATACGAGCAGTACTTC
CASSLGAGGPYEQYF
>TRBJ2-3|-|-|TRBV25-1
TGTGCCAGCAGTGAATACTGGACAGTCACAGATACGCAGTATTTT
CASSEYWTVTDTQYF
>TRBJ2-5|TRBD2|once|TRBV28
TGTGCCAGCAGTTCAGGACTAGCATGGGAGACCCAGTACTTC
CASSSGLAWETQYF
>TRBJ2-1|-|few|TRBV2
TGTGCCAGCAGGAGTTACAATGAGCAGTTCTTC
CASRSYNEQFF
>TRBJ1-5|TRBD1|-|TRBV3-1/TRBV3-2
TGTGCCAGCAGCCCCGGACAGGTCAGCAGTCAGCCCCAGCATTTT
CASSPGQVSSQPQHF
>TRBJ1-5|TRBD1|-|TRBV6-5
TGTGCCAGCAGTACCGGGACAGGGGGCGATCAGCCCCAGCATTTT
CASSTGTGGDQPQHF
>TRBJ1-2|-|-|TRBV6-4
TGTGCCAGCAGTCAGGGCTTGGGGTCCTATGGCTACACCTTC
CASSQGLGSYGYTF
>TRBJ1-4|-|-|TRBV29-1
TGCAGCGTTGGTCAGGGGCTAGTGGAACTGTTTTTT
CSVGQGLVELFF
>TRBJ2-2|TRBD1|once|TRBV15
TGTGCCACCAGCAGAGACAGGGGGTTAGGCGGGGAGCTGTTTTTT
CATSRDRGLGGELFF
>TRBJ2-7|-|-|TRBV11-2
TGTGCCAGCAGCCCCAGGACTGAGGGTTCCTCCTACGAGCAGTACTTC
CASSPRTEGSSYEQYF
>TRBJ2-7|TRBD1|-|TRBV18
TGTGCCAGCTCACCGGCCGGGACAGGGGATTGGGAGCAGTACTTC
CASSPAGTGDWEQYF
>TRBJ2-7|TRBD1|few|TRBV7-9
TGTGCCAGCAGCTTACCACCGGGACAGCGCCACCCAGACTACGAGCAGTACTTC
CASSLPPGQRHPDYEQYF
>TRBJ1-3|-|-|TRBV7-6
TGTGCCAGCAGCCTCGGACAGAGCTCTGGAAACACCATATATTTT
CASSLGQSSGNTIYF
>TRBJ2-3|TRBD1|-|TRBV19
TGTGCCAGTAGTATTGGACAGGGAAGCGCAGATACGCAGTATTTT
CASSIGQGSADTQYF
>TRBJ1-2|-|once|TRBV10-3
TGTGCCATCAGTGATGGGGGGGTGGGCTACACCTTC
CAISDGGVGYTF
>TRBJ1-2|TRBD1|-|TRBV13
TGTGCCAGCAGCTTATGGAAAGGACAGGTCCATGGCTACACCTTC
CASSLWKGQVHGYTF
>TRBJ1-2|-|-|TRBV2
TGTGCCAGCAGGAGGGAGTCAGGATATGGCTACACCTTC
CASRRESGYGYTF
>TRBJ2-7|-|-|TRBV10-2
TGCGCCAGCAGGGGACATTTAAGGTACGAGCAGTACTTC
CASRGHLRYEQYF
>TRBJ1-5|TRBD1|-|TRBV5-1
TGCGCCAGCAGCTTGGAGCGCCAGGGACAGGGGCTGAAGCCCCAGCATTTT
CASSLERQGQGLKPQHF
>TRBJ1-1|TRBD1|-|TRBV28
TGTGCCAGCAGGGGGGACAGGGGGCTAGGCACTGAAGCTTTCTTT
CASRGDRGLGTEAFF
>TRBJ1-3|-|-|TRBV6-6
TGTGCCTGCTGGGGGGATGAACATGGAAACACCATATATTTT
CACWGDEHGNTIYF
>TRBJ1-2|TRBD1|once|TRBV15
TGTGCCACCAGCAGCGGACAGGGAAACATCTATGGCTACACCTTC
CATSSGQGNIYGYTF
>TRBJ1-2|-|-|TRBV6-2/TRBV6-3
TGTGCCAGCAGTTATCCGACTGCAGCAGTAGGGGTGGACTATGGCTACACCTTC
CASSYPTAAVGVDYGYTF
>TRBJ1-3|-|-|TRBV4-3
TGCGCCAGCAGCCAGGAGCTTGGAAACACCATATATTTT
CASSQELGNTIYF
>TRBJ2-3|TRBD1|-|TRBV7-2
TGTGCCAGCAGCTTCTTGACAGGGGGCCTTGATACGCAGTATTTT
CASSFLTGGLDTQYF
>TRBJ2-7|TRBD1|-|TRBV27
TGTGCCAGCAGTTTTGGGACAGGGCCCGTCGAGCAGTACTTC
CASSFGTGPVEQYF
>TRBJ1-2|-|-|TRBV5-4
TGTGCCAGCAAGGTAGGAGCTTATTCGTCCTATGGCTACACCTTC
CASKVGAYSSYGYTF